This TCR beta chain is from a study of blood T cell repertoires in COVID-19. Across the whole study: Acute and convalescent COVID-19 specimens originated in the United States, Italy and Spain. In each case, the material was cDNA or gDNA derived from T cells, B-cell-depleted T cells, or PBMCs.

The CDR3 is made up of 15 amino acids. Trimming left V 6 bases short and J 0 bases short, with 12 bases between. Germline V gene sequence: CDR1 MNHEY, CDR2 SVGAGI. Per the authors' pipeline: Amplification from reference gene primers served as the basis for estimated nucleated cell counts. Repertoires were generated with immunoSEQ multiplex PCR, while TCRdb's copy carries only in-frame clones and drops some. V, J and clone size were drawn from that table, and D and trimming were deduced from the DNA. Of around 130,000 clones listed, more than 75% are singletons. This TCR was recovered from a human donor in a cohort sampled during active COVID-19. The rearrangement uses TRBV6-5 and TRBJ1-5; D uncertain. The sample was peripheral blood. DNA of the CDR3: TGTGCCAGCAGCCCAGCGGGGTATAGCAATCAGCCCCAGCATTTT. Encoded protein: CASSPAGYSNQPQHF.